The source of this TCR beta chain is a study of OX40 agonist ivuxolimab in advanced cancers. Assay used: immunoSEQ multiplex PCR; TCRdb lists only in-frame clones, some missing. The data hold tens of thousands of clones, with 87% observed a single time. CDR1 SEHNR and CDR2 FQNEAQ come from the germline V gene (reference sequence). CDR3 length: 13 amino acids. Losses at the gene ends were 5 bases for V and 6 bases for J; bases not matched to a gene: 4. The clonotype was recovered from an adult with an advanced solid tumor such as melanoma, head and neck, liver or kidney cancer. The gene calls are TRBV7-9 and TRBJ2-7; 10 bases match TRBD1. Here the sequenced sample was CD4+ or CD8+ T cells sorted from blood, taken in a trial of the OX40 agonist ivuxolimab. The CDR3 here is CASSDRGPVEQYF. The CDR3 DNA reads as TGTGCCAGCAGCGACAGGGGGCCCGTCGAGCAGTACTTC.